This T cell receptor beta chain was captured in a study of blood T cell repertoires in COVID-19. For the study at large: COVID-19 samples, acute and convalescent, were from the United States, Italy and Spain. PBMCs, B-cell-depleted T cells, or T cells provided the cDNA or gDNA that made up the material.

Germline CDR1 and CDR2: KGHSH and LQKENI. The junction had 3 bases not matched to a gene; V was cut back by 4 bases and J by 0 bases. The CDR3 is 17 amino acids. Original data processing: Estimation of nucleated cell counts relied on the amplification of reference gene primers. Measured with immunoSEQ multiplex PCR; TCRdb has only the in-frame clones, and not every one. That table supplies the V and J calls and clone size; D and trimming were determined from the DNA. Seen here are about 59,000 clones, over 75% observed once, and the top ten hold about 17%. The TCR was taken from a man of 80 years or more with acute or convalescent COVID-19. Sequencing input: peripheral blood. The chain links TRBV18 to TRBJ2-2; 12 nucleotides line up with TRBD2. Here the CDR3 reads CASSHGLAGTNTGELFF. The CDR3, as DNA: TGTGCCAGCTCACATGGACTAGCGGGGACGAACACCGGGGAGCTGTTTTTT.